The present entry profiles one T cell receptor (beta chain) with its context. Its antigen is not identified. Unmatched junction bases numbered 6, after V lost 1 base and J lost 4 bases. There are 16 residues in the CDR3. Germline loops: CDR1 MGHDK, CDR2 SYGVNS. The time point: week 5, during vaccination. What each vaccine dose contained was 300 ug of mutant IDH1 20-mer peptide, accompanied by topical imiquimod. This sample was included in a study of a mutant IDH1 vaccine in newly diagnosed glioma. About the study: Vaccinations were initiated 4-6 weeks following radiotherapy alone, or were given together with temozolomide cycles. Beforehand, treatment had been radiotherapy, temozolomide, or both; the majority received both.

Profiled with immunoSEQ multiplex PCR; TCRdb holds only in-frame clones, not every one. The table lists fewer than 40,000 clones, around three quarters of them singletons. The chain is built from TRBV25-1 and TRBJ2-2; 7 bases agree with TRBD2. This TCR was recovered from a man in his forties with glioma. Sequenced here: PBMCs, sampled from a glioma patient whose treatment included an IDH1 peptide vaccine. The CDR3 loop reads CASSEFKAGITGELFF. CDR3 nucleotide sequence: TGTGCCAGCAGTGAATTTAAAGCGGGGATCACCGGGGAGCTGTTTTTT.